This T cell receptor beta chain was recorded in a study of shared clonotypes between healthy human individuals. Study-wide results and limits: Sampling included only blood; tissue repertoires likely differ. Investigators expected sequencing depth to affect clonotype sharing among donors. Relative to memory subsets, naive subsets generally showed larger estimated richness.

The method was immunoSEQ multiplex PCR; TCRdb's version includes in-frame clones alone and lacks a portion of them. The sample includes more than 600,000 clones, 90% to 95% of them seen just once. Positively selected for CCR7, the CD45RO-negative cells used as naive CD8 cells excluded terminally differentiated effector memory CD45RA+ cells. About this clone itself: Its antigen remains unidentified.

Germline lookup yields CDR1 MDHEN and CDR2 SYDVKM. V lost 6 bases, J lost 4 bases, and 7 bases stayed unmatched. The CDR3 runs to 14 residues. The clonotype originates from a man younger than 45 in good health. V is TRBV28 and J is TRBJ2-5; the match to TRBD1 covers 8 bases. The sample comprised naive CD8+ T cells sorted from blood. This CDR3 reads CASSQRTGLETQYF. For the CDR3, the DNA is TGTGCCAGCAGCCAGAGGACAGGGTTAGAGACCCAGTACTTC.